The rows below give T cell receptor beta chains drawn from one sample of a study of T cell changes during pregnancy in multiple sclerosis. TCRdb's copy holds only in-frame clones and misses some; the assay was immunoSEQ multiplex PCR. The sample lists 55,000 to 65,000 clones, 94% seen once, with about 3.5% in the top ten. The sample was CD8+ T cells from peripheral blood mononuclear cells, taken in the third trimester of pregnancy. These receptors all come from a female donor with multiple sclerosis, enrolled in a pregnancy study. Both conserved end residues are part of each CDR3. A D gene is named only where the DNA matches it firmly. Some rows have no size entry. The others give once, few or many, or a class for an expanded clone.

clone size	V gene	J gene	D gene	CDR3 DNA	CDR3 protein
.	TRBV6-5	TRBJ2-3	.	TGTGCCAGCAGTCAATCTGAAGGGGAGGCAGATACGCAGTATTTT	CASSQSEGEADTQYF
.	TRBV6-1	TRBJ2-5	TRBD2	TGTGCCAGCAGTCAACTAGCGGGAGGGCAAGAGACCCAGTACTTC	CASSQLAGGQETQYF
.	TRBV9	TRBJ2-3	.	TGTGCCAGCAGCGTAGGGCAGGCCACAGATACGCAGTATTTT	CASSVGQATDTQYF
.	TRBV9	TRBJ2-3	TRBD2	TGTGCCAGCAGCGTAGGTGGGACTATCACAGATACGCAGTATTTT	CASSVGGTITDTQYF
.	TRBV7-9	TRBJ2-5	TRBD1	TGTGCCAGCAGCAACAGGGGGCGAAAAGAGACCCAGTACTTC	CASSNRGRKETQYF
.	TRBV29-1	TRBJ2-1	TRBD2	TGCAGCGTTGATGCGGCTAGCGGTGAGCAGTTCTTC	CSVDAASGEQFF
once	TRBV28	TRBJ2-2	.	TGTGCCAGCAGCATAGGGGTGGGAACCGGGGAGCTGTTTTTT	CASSIGVGTGELFF
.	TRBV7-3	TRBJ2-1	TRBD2	TGTGCCAGCAGCCTAGCGGGACATGAGCAGTTCTTC	CASSLAGHEQFF
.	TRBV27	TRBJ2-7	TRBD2	TGTGCCAGCAGTTTTTCTAGCGGGGAGCTACCTTCCTACGAGCAGTACTTC	CASSFSSGELPSYEQYF
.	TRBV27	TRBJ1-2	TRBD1	TGTGCCAGCAGGGGGGACAGCCTCTATGGCTACACCTTC	CASRGDSLYGYTF
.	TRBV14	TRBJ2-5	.	TGTGCCAGCAGCCAATGGACAGACCTGGAGACCCAGTACTTC	CASSQWTDLETQYF
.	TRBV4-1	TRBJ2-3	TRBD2	TGCGCCAGCGGTAGAGCGGGAGCGGGGACAGATACGCAGTATTTT	CASGRAGAGTDTQYF
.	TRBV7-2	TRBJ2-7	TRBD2	TGTGCCAGCAGCTTAGCCCCACTAGCGTTCTCCTACGAGCAGTACTTC	CASSLAPLAFSYEQYF
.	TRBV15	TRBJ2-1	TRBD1	TGTGCCACCAGCAGCCTACAGGGGGTTGAGCAGTTCTTC	CATSSLQGVEQFF
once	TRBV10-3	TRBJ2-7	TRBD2	TGTGCCACGGGACTAGCGGAGTCCTACGAGCAGTACTTC	CATGLAESYEQYF
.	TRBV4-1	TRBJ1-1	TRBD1	TGCGCCAGCAGCCTGAGGGACAGGGGGCTGGAGAGGGACACTGAAGCTTTCTTT	CASSLRDRGLERDTEAFF
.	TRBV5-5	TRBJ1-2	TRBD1	TGTGCCAGCAGCTTGGAAGGACAGGGTGGCTATGGCTACACCTTC	CASSLEGQGGYGYTF
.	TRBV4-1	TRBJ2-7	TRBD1	TGCGCCAGCAGCCCGACGGGACAGGAGCAGTACTTC	CASSPTGQEQYF
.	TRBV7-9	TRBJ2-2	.	TGTGCCAGCAGCTTAGCGGCAGGGGCGAACACCGGGGAGCTGTTTTTT	CASSLAAGANTGELFF
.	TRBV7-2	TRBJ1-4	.	TGTGCCAGCAGCGTAGGGCAACGAACTAATGAAAAACTGTTTTTT	CASSVGQRTNEKLFF
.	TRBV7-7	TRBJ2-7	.	TGTGCTAGCAGTCAGGGTGTCCCCTACGAGCAGTACTTC	CASSQGVPYEQYF
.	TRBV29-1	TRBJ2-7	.	TGCAGCGTTGGACACACCGCCTACGAGCAGTACTTC	CSVGHTAYEQYF
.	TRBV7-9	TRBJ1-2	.	TGTGCCAGCAGCTTACAGAGGGTATCGGGCTACACCTTC	CASSLQRVSGYTF
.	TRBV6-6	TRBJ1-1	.	TGTGCCAGCAGTACACCCCGGGACATGAACACTGAAGCTTTCTTT	CASSTPRDMNTEAFF
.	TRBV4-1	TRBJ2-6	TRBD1	TGCGCCAGCAGCCAACTCCCCTGGACAGGGGACGGCTCTGGGGCCAACGTCCTGACTTTC	CASSQLPWTGDGSGANVLTF
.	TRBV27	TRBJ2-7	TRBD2	TGTGCCAGCAGTACACCGACTAGCCTCACCTACGAGCAGTACTTC	CASSTPTSLTYEQYF
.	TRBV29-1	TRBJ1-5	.	TGCAGCGTCGCCGCCGAGGGCGATAATTTTCAGCCCCAGCATTTT	CSVAAEGDNFQPQHF
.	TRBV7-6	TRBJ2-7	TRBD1	TGTGCCAGCAGCTCAATACCGGGACAGGGTGATGGATCCTACGAGCAGTACTTC	CASSSIPGQGDGSYEQYF
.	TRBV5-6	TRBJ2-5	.	TGTGCCAGCAGCTTGGATACAGGGACGGAGACCCAGTACTTC	CASSLDTGTETQYF
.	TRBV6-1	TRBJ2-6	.	TGTGCCAGCAGTGGATCAGGGTACTCTGGGGCCAACGTCCTGACTTTC	CASSGSGYSGANVLTF
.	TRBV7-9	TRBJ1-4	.	TGTGCCAGCAGCCCCCCCCGGGACTTTGCTAATGAAAAACTGTTTTTT	CASSPPRDFANEKLFF
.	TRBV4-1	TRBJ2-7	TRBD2	TGCGCCAGCAGCCCAGGGACTAGCGGGACGGGCGAGCAGTACTTC	CASSPGTSGTGEQYF
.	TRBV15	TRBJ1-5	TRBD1	TGTGCCACCAGCAGAGTAAAACAGGGGAGTCAGCCCCAGCATTTT	CATSRVKQGSQPQHF
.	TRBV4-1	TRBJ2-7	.	TGCGCCAGCAGCCAAGATGGCCTGGGGGCCCCACCTACCGAGCAGTACTTC	CASSQDGLGAPPTEQYF
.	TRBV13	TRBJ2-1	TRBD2	TGTGCCAGCAGCCTAGGTATCGGGGGACTAGCGGACAATGAGCAGTTCTTC	CASSLGIGGLADNEQFF
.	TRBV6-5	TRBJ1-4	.	TGTGCCAGCAGTTCTACTTTGATGGGGCGTAATGAAAAACTGTTTTTT	CASSSTLMGRNEKLFF
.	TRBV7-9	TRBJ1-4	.	TGTGCCAGCAGCCAGACGCCTCGGACTGGAAAACTGTTTTTT	CASSQTPRTGKLFF
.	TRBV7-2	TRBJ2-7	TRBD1	TGTGCCAGCAGCTTAAGACAGGGACCAACCGCCTACTACGAGCAGTACTTC	CASSLRQGPTAYYEQYF
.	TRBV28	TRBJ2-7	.	TGTGCCAGCAGTGCCAGGGGCTACGAGCAGTACTTC	CASSARGYEQYF
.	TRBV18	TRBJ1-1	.	TGTGCCAGCTCAAACTTCCCGAACACTGAAGCTTTCTTT	CASSNFPNTEAFF
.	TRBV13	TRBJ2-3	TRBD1	TGTGCCAGCAGCAGCCGGGACAGGGATACAGATACGCAGTATTTT	CASSSRDRDTDTQYF
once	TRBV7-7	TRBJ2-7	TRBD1	TGTGCCAGCAGCAACCCCCGGGGAGGGACAGGGGGCGACGAGCAGTACTTC	CASSNPRGGTGGDEQYF
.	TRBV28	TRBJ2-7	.	TGTGCCAGCAGTTTTGGAGGCGAGCAGTACTTC	CASSFGGEQYF
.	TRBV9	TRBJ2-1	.	TGTGCCAGCAGCGTGGAACCCGGGAGCGTTATCGATGAGCAGTTCTTC	CASSVEPGSVIDEQFF
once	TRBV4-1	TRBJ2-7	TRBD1	TGCGCCAGCAGCCTAGGACAGGGCTCCTACGAGCAGTACTTC	CASSLGQGSYEQYF